This passage covers 15 T cell receptor beta chains from one sample sequenced in a study of CD8 T cells in Susac syndrome. An amount of RNA that ranged from roughly 0.5 to 1 ug was reverse transcribed with random hexamers. TCRdb re-called the immunoSEQ multiplex PCR reads through MiXCR, storing one row per CDR3 protein. The table lists tens of thousands of distinct CDR3 sequences, around 96% of them singletons. Sequencing input: CD8+ T cells from PBMCs. These receptors originate from a human donor with Susac syndrome.

Turning to this clonotype: Its ends do not fully match the called genes, so a read error is possible. The genes are TRBV4-3 and TRBJ1-6; D is perhaps TRBD1 (6 bases). This CDR3 region has 14 residues. The V gene's germline CDR1 is LGHNA and CDR2 YSLEER. The CDR3 spells CASSQDRLDGDKYF. CDR3 DNA sequence: TGCGCCAGCAGCCAAGACCGCCTTGACGGGGACAAGTACTTT.

V and J are TRBV6-6 and TRBJ1-1; D is undetermined. The CDR3 length is 14 residues. The V gene's germline CDR1 is MNHNY and CDR2 SVGAGI (reference sequence). V shed 11 bases and J shed 4 bases, with 20 bases lying between them. CDR3 sequence: CAARGRNVGTEAFF. The CDR3 nucleotides read TGTGCCGCCCGAGGGAGGAATGTAGGCACTGAAGCTTTCTTT.

The chain combines TRBV30 with TRBJ2-3, with D possibly being TRBD1 (6 bases). This CDR3 region has 14 residues. With 3 bases removed from V and 0 bases from J, the gap between germline ends came to 10 bases. The germline gives CDR1 GTSNPN, CDR2 SVGIG (reference sequence). In nucleotides, the CDR3 is TGTGCCTGGAGCGCAGGGGAGAGCACAGATACGCAGTATTTT. Translation: CAWSAGESTDTQYF.

The V call is TRBV30, the J call TRBJ1-4, with D unresolved. V lost 3 bases to trimming and J lost 1 base, with 15 bases between them. CDR3 length equals 16 residues. In germline, CDR1 is GTSNPN, CDR2 SVGIG (reference sequence). The CDR3 sequence: CAWRGGNRGTNEKLFF. In nucleotides, the CDR3 is TGTGCCTGGAGAGGTGGGAACCGAGGAACTAATGAAAAACTGTTTTTT.

V usage is TRBV5-6 and J usage is TRBJ2-1, with D possibly matching TRBD2 (6 bases). The CDR3 totals 15 residues. Germline CDR1 and CDR2: SGHDT and YYEEEE. Deletions cut 4 bases from V and 1 base from J, with 12 bases between. The CDR3 loop is CASSALASSYNEQFF. In DNA form, the CDR3 reads TGTGCCAGCAGCGCTCTAGCGTCTTCCTACAATGAGCAGTTCTTC.

The chain couples TRBV25-1 to TRBJ2-5, with D perhaps TRBD2 (6 bases). CDR1 and CDR2 (germline): MGHDK, SYGVNS. The CDR3 contains 12 residues. V was pared by 3 bases and J by 7 bases, with 9 bases between. CDR3 coding DNA: TGTGCCAGCAGTGAGTCCGGGGGGACCCAGTACTTC. As protein: CASSESGGTQYF.

The chain couples TRBV30 to TRBJ2-5; D remains ambiguous. CDR3 length equals 15 residues. Trimming took off 1 base at V and 3 bases at J, with 15 bases between the two ends. Germline V gives CDR1 GTSNPN, CDR2 SVGIG (reference sequence). The CDR3 sequence is CAWSELGIQEETQYF. CDR3 in DNA: TGTGCCTGGAGTGAGTTAGGGATCCAGGAAGAGACCCAGTACTTC.

This clonotype was seen just once. The CDR3 DNA sequence: TGCAGTGCTAGTGAGTGGGGGGCCACTGAAGCTTTCTTT. Protein: CSASEWGATEAFF. This chain connects TRBV20-1 to TRBJ1-1; weak D call: TRBD1 (6 bases). Germline-derived CDR1 and CDR2 are DFQATT and SNEGSKA (reference sequence). The CDR3 has 13 amino acids. V was shortened by 3 bases and J by 4 bases, with 12 bases between the two germline ends.

The rearrangement uses TRBV6-1 and TRBJ2-4; 8 bases match TRBD2. V dropped 8 bases and J dropped 0; count of bases not matched to a gene: 3. The CDR3 sequence is 14 residues long. Germline CDR1 and CDR2: MNHNS and SASEGT. The CDR3 is CASQAGVAKNIQYF. DNA for the CDR3: TGTGCCAGCCAAGCGGGGGTAGCCAAAAACATTCAGTACTTC.

This clonotype turned up a few times. The V and J genes are TRBV7-3 and TRBJ2-5, with 12 bases lining up with TRBD2. CDR1 and CDR2 (germline): SGHTA, FQGTGA. J lost 4 bases, V lost 3 bases, and 0 bases had no gene match. The CDR3 runs to 14 residues. The DNA of the CDR3 is TGTGCCAGCAGCTTGGGACTAGCGGGAGAGACCCAGTACTTC. It codes for CASSLGLAGETQYF.

V usage is TRBV20-1 and J usage is TRBJ2-5; a weak D match, TRBD1 (5 bases). The CDR3 is made up of 13 amino acids. Per germline, CDR1 DFQATT and CDR2 SNEGSKA (reference sequence). V lost 5 bases, J lost 5 bases, and 15 bases lay in between. CDR3 nucleotide sequence: TGCAGTGCTCCTAGGTCAGGGCGGGAGACCCAGTACTTC. Translated: CSAPRSGRETQYF.

V usage is TRBV29-1 and J usage is TRBJ2-7; D possibly matches TRBD1 or TRBD2 (5 bases each). Per germline, CDR1 SQVTM and CDR2 ANQGSEA. V gave up 7 bases and J gave up 2 bases, with 18 bases separating them. The CDR3 has 14 amino acids. In nucleotides, the CDR3 is TGCAGCGCCGGTGGGGGATCCCCAGCCTACGAGCAGTACTTC. Protein sequence: CSAGGGSPAYEQYF.

The gene calls are TRBV30 and TRBJ1-2, with D possibly matching TRBD1 (5 bases). CDR3 size: 11 residues. The ends were cut back, 2 bases at V and 7 bases at J, with 8 bases in the middle. Germline V CDR1 and CDR2: GTSNPN, SVGIG (reference sequence). The CDR3 DNA reads as TGTGCCTGGAGTCAGGGTTCTGGCTACACCTTC. It translates to CAWSQGSGYTF.

The DNA for the CDR3 is TGCAGCGGTAGGGGGGGGGCAAGCACCGGGGAGCTGTTTTTT. It is translated as CSGRGGASTGELFF. This chain links TRBV29-1 with TRBJ2-2, with D maybe TRBD2 (7 bases). The CDR3 length is 14 residues. Germline V CDR1 and CDR2: SQVTM, ANQGSEA. Between the trimmed V and J ends, which lost 7 bases and 4 bases, there was a span of 16 bases.

The chain links TRBV4-2 to TRBJ2-1; no definite D call. CDR3 size: 13 residues. The V and J ends lost 4 bases and 3 bases respectively, with 7 bases between them. Germline V gives CDR1 LGHNA, CDR2 YNFKEQ. The CDR3 nucleotides are TGTGCCAGCAGCCGATCCGTCTACAATGAGCAGTTCTTC. This encodes CASSRSVYNEQFF.